This T cell receptor beta chain comes out of a study of blood T cell repertoires in COVID-19. The wider study: Researchers got acute and convalescent COVID-19 samples from the United States, Italy and Spain. T cells, B-cell-depleted T cells, or PBMCs provided the cDNA or gDNA that served as material.

CDR3 length equals 13 residues. V was trimmed by 5 bases and J by 5 bases, leaving 10 bases between them. CDR1 and CDR2 from the germline V gene are WNHNN and SYGVQD (reference sequence). In the original analysis: Researchers report that nucleated cell counts were estimated from reference gene primer amplification. Measured with immunoSEQ multiplex PCR; TCRdb has only the in-frame clones, and not every one. V and J calls and clone size are copied from that table; D and trimming were computed from the DNA. The sample comprises 200,000 to 250,000 clones, more than 85% of which are singletons, and over 6% rests with the top ten.

The V call is TRBV10-1, the J call TRBJ1-5; no reliable D call. The TCR sequence derives from an older woman with active or convalescent COVID-19. The sequenced material came from peripheral blood. DNA for the CDR3: TGCGCCAGCAGTCCCCAGGTAGATCAGCCCCAGCATTTT. It yields the protein CASSPQVDQPQHF.